The clone carrying this T cell receptor beta chain was observed a single time. This entry comes from a study of cytomegalovirus exposure and HLA in healthy donors. Profiling relied on immunoSEQ multiplex PCR, and the TCRdb table lists in-frame clones only, not all of them. The sample has 200,000 or so clones, 75% to 90% seen once; the top ten hold roughly 7%. Germline V gene lookup returns CDR1 SGHNT and CDR2 YYREEE (reference sequence). The trim removed 2 bases at V and 9 bases at J, leaving 1 base unmatched. This CDR3 is built from 13 residues. This receptor was obtained from a man between 18 and 29 years old in good health and CMV-seropositive. Sequencing was done on a sample of PBMCs. The chain is built from TRBV5-4 and TRBJ2-1, with TRBD2 identical over 11 bases. CDR3 in DNA: TGTGCCAGCAGCTTAGGGACTAGCGGTGAGCAGTTCTTC. Amino acid sequence: CASSLGTSGEQFF. The whole variable domain, filled in from reference TRBV5-4 and TRBJ2-1, reads ETGVTQSPTHLIKTRGQQVTLRCSSQSGHNTVSWYQQALGQGPQFIFQYYREEENGRGNFPPRFSGLQFPNYSSELNVNALELDDSALYLCASSLGTSGEQFFGPGTRLTVL.